The TCR beta chain under discussion was sequenced for a study of graft-versus-host responses after intestinal transplantation. TCRdb keeps only in-frame clones here, not all; method: immunoSEQ multiplex PCR. This table has around 38,000 clones, over 80% appearing once. The CDR3 spans 16 residues. Germline V gene data show CDR1 as LGHNA and CDR2 as YNFKEQ. The J segment lost 0 bases and the V segment lost 5 bases, leaving 7 bases of the junction unmatched. Study observations and caveats: In recipient marrow, GvH clones were found, and some appeared first in ileum or blood.

A note on this clone: What it binds is unknown.

The sequences come from PBMCs, collected roughly 34 months after transplant. This TCR derives from a human patient who received an intestinal transplant, so some T cells may come from the graft donor. The chain uses TRBV4-2 and TRBJ1-1, with 9 bases aligning to TRBD1. CDR3 sequence: CASSLFTGGLNTEAFF. CDR3 DNA: TGTGCCAGCAGCTTGTTCACAGGGGGCTTGAACACTGAAGCTTTCTTT.